What follows are 21 T cell receptor beta chains derived from one specimen sequenced in a study of cytotoxic CD8 clonotypes in ibrutinib-treated CLL. Clones were read by immunoSEQ multiplex PCR, and TCRdb kept only the in-frame ones, dropping some. The sample includes some 58,000 clones, about 65% seen only once; the top ten take 43%. The source was PBMCs, collected after 12 months of ibrutinib treatment. The receptor source for this set is a human donor with chronic lymphocytic leukemia.

The V call is TRBV27, the J call TRBJ2-3, with TRBD2 identical over 10 bases. Germline V gives CDR1 MNHEY, CDR2 SMNVEV (reference sequence). This CDR3 comprises 17 residues. V lost 1 base and J lost 6; bases outside the gene matches: 10. CDR3 in amino acids: CASSLFGWTSGGDTQYF. CDR3 DNA sequence: TGTGCCAGCAGTTTATTTGGGTGGACTAGCGGAGGGGATACGCAGTATTTT.

The chain recombines TRBV15 with TRBJ2-3; D may be TRBD1 (6 bases). The V gene's germline CDR1 is LNHNV and CDR2 YYDKDF (reference sequence). V was shortened by 6 bases and J by 0 bases, with 16 bases between the two germline ends. The CDR3 runs 16 residues. CDR3 DNA: TGTGCCACCAGGCCGGACGCAACAGGGAGCACAGATACGCAGTATTTT. Translating gives CATRPDATGSTDTQYF.

The chain has TRBV7-3 and TRBJ2-1; D might be TRBD2 (6 bases). The V end was cut by 3 bases, the J end by 6 bases, with 15 bases between. CDR1 SGHTA and CDR2 FQGTGA come from the germline V gene. This CDR3 is 15 amino acids long. This chain's CDR3 is CASSLAPGVGNEQFF. CDR3 DNA sequence: TGTGCCAGCAGCTTGGCCCCGGGGGTTGGCAATGAGCAGTTCTTC.

This clone was seen more than once but under ten times. V usage is TRBV10-1 and J usage is TRBJ2-5, with 7 bases matching TRBD1. The CDR3 runs 14 residues. Germline V CDR1 and CDR2: WNHNN, SYGVQD (reference sequence). The V gene end was trimmed by 4 bases and the J gene end by 5 bases; junction bases not matched to a gene: 7. The CDR3 nucleotides read TGCGCCAGCAGTGGAACAGGGGCTTGGGAGACCCAGTACTTC. Encoded protein: CASSGTGAWETQYF.

The gene calls are TRBV15 and TRBJ1-3; maybe TRBD1 (5 bases). Trimming took off 1 base at V and 0 bases at J, with 10 bases between the two ends. Looked up from germline, CDR1 is LNHNV and CDR2 is YYDKDF (reference sequence). The CDR3 is 16 amino acids. As DNA, the CDR3 is TGTGCCACCAGCAGAGTAATCAGGGACTCTGGAAACACCATATATTTT. Its protein product is CATSRVIRDSGNTIYF.

This chain uses TRBV4-2 with TRBJ1-4, with D tentatively TRBD1 (6 bases). The CDR3 runs 19 residues. Trimming took 0 bases from V and 0 from J, leaving 17 bases between them. CDR1 is LGHNA, CDR2 YNFKEQ, per germline. The CDR3 nucleotides are TGTGCCAGCAGCCAAGATAAGGCAGGGGCCCTGGCAACTAATGAAAAACTGTTTTTT. Protein: CASSQDKAGALATNEKLFF.

This chain uses TRBV6-1 with TRBJ2-7; 10 bases map to TRBD2. The CDR3 sequence is 15 residues long. V lost 6 bases to trimming and J lost 2 bases; unmatched junction nucleotides: 7. CDR1 and CDR2 from the germline V gene are MNHNS and SASEGT. In DNA form, the CDR3 reads TGTGCCAGCAGGGACTCGAGCGGGAGGGCCTACGAGCAGTACTTC. This encodes CASRDSSGRAYEQYF.

The chain couples TRBV29-1 to TRBJ2-3; a weak D match, TRBD2 (5 bases). Germline CDR1 and CDR2: SQVTM and ANQGSEA. This CDR3 is built from 13 residues. Trimming stripped 7 bases from V and 3 bases from J, with 14 bases between. The CDR3 here is CSAKEATTDTQYF. The CDR3 nucleotides read TGCAGCGCAAAGGAGGCGACGACAGATACGCAGTATTTT.

In DNA form, the CDR3 reads TGTGCCAGCACCCCCGGGACAGGAAGGGGCTACGAGCAGTACTTC. It encodes CASTPGTGRGYEQYF. The V gene is TRBV7-6, the J gene TRBJ2-7; the match to TRBD1 covers 8 bases. This CDR3 is 15 amino acids long. Germline CDR1 and CDR2: SGHVS and FNYEAQ. J was trimmed by 3 bases and V by 7 bases; bases with no gene match: 11.

The table lists this clone with a count of one. This chain connects TRBV15 to TRBJ2-5; 8 bases match TRBD1. The CDR3 runs 15 residues. V lost 4 bases and J lost 0; bases outside the gene matches: 4. Germline CDR1 reads LNHNV; CDR2 reads YYDKDF (reference sequence). This CDR3 reads CATSTGQEYQETQYF. DNA for the CDR3: TGTGCCACCAGCACGGGACAGGAGTACCAAGAGACCCAGTACTTC.

The count of this clone is one. The chain uses TRBV29-1 and TRBJ1-1; possible D gene TRBD1, 6 bases. The CDR3 loop spans 13 amino acids. Trimming removed 3 bases at V and 0 bases at J, with 8 bases between. Germline V gene data show CDR1 as SQVTM and CDR2 as ANQGSEA. Here the CDR3 reads CSVEGAMNTEAFF. The CDR3 nucleotides read TGCAGCGTTGAGGGGGCAATGAACACTGAAGCTTTCTTT.

J is TRBJ1-2 and V is TRBV4-1, with D hard to call. CDR1 and CDR2 from the germline V gene are MGHRA and YSYEKL. V was shortened by 3 bases and J by 5 bases, with 10 bases between the two germline ends. The CDR3 has 13 residues. The CDR3 DNA sequence: TGCGCCAGCAGCCAGACCTCGGAGTATGGCTACACCTTC. Its protein product is CASSQTSEYGYTF.

V gene TRBV4-1 combines with J gene TRBJ1-2, with 10 nucleotides matching TRBD1. J gave up 6 bases and V 4 bases, and 8 bases lay outside the gene matches. The length of the CDR3 is 15 residues. Germline V gives CDR1 MGHRA, CDR2 YSYEKL. In DNA, the CDR3 is TGCGCCAGCAGCCTTCGACAGGGGGCGCCGGATGGCTACACCTTC. Translation: CASSLRQGAPDGYTF.

The chain combines TRBV6-5 with TRBJ2-7; D remains unclear. CDR1 and CDR2 (germline): MNHEY, SVGAGI. The CDR3 sequence is 11 residues long. The V gene lost 6 bases and the J gene lost 3 bases, with 6 bases spanning the gap. CDR3 sequence: CASSKHYEQYF. Written as DNA, the CDR3 is TGTGCCAGCAGCAAACACTACGAGCAGTACTTC.

This clone was counted a few times. The genes are TRBV27 and TRBJ2-2; D not resolved. Trimming pared 9 bases from V and 4 bases from J, leaving 6 bases between. CDR3 length equals 11 residues. Germline V lookup: CDR1 MNHEY, CDR2 SMNVEV (reference sequence). The CDR3 sequence is CASSGTGELFF. The CDR3 DNA follows: TGTGCCAGTTCGGGCACCGGGGAGCTGTTTTTT.

V gene TRBV20-1 combines with J gene TRBJ2-7, with TRBD1 matching over 9 bases. The germline CDR1 and CDR2 sequences are DFQATT and SNEGSKA (reference sequence). This CDR3 has 11 residues. V was clipped by 7 bases and J by 3 bases; unmatched bases: 1. The chain's CDR3 is CSGTGDYEQYF. The CDR3, as DNA: TGCAGTGGGACAGGGGACTACGAGCAGTACTTC.

This chain joins TRBV14 and TRBJ2-7; 10 nucleotides agree with TRBD2. Germline CDR1 SGHDN, CDR2 FVKESK. Germline trimming cut 2 bases from V and 2 bases from J; bases unmatched to any gene: 0. CDR3 size: 14 residues. The CDR3 sequence: CASSQTSGTYEQYF. DNA for the CDR3: TGTGCCAGCAGCCAAACTAGCGGGACCTACGAGCAGTACTTC. Together with reference TRBV14 and TRBJ2-7, the CDR3 gives the full variable domain: EAGVTQFPSHSVIEKGQTVTLRCDPISGHDNLYWYRRVMGKEIKFLLHFVKESKQDESGMPNNRFLAERTGGTYSTLKVQPAELEDSGVYFCASSQTSGTYEQYFGPGTRLTVT.

This clone was seen once. The chain is built from TRBV7-3 and TRBJ2-1; D is uncertain. Trimming left V 3 bases short and J 0 bases short, with 9 bases between. The CDR3 has 15 amino acids. Germline-derived CDR1 and CDR2 are SGHTA and FQGTGA. CDR3 DNA sequence: TGTGCCAGCAGCTTTTCACCTGCCTCCTACAATGAGCAGTTCTTC. Translated, it gives CASSFSPASYNEQFF. The full variable domain, with the rest looked up from reference TRBV7-3 and TRBJ2-1, is GAGVSQTPSNKVTEKGKYVELRCDPISGHTALYWYRQSLGQGPEFLIYFQGTGAADDSGLPNDRFFAVRPEGSVSTLKIQRTERGDSAVYLCASSFSPASYNEQFFGPGTRLTVL.

The chain carries TRBV6-1 and TRBJ1-2; D gene ambiguous. V was pared by 1 base and J by 8 bases, with 11 bases between. From germline, CDR1 is MNHNS and CDR2 SASEGT. This CDR3 has 13 amino acids. DNA for the CDR3: TGTGCCAGCAGTGAAGGACAAATGGGAGGCTACACCTTC. Protein sequence: CASSEGQMGGYTF.

The J gene is TRBJ2-2, the V gene TRBV6-1; the match to TRBD2 covers 12 bases. Per germline, CDR1 MNHNS and CDR2 SASEGT. This CDR3 comprises 17 residues. The J segment lost 3 bases and the V segment lost 2 bases, leaving 4 bases of the junction unmatched. The CDR3 coding sequence is TGTGCCAGCAGTGAAAGACTAGCGGGAGTTGACACCGGGGAGCTGTTTTTT. This codes for CASSERLAGVDTGELFF.

The chain employs TRBV10-3 and TRBJ2-7, with 11 nucleotides matching TRBD2. J was trimmed by 5 bases and V by 2 bases; bases with no gene match: 14. This CDR3 region has 18 residues. Germline V CDR1 and CDR2: ENHRY, SYGVKD. DNA of the CDR3: TGTGCCATCAGTGAGCGCCCTGGAATTAGCGGGAGGGCCGACGAGCAGTACTTC. Translated: CAISERPGISGRADEQYF.